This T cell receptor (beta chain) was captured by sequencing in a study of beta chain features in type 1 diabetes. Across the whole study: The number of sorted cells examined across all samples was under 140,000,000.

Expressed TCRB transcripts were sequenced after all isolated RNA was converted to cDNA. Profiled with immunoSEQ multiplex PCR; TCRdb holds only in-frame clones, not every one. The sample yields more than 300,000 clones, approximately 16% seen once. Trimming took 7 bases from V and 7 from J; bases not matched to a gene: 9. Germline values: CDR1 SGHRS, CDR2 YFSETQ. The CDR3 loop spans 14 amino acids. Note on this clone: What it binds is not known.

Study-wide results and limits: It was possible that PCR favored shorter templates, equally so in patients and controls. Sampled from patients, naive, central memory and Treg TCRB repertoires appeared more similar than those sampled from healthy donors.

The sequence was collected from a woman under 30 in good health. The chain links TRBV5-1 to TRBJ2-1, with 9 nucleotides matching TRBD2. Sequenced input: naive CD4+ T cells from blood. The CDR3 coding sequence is TGCGCCAGCGCACGACTAGCGGCCAAGAATGAGCAGTTCTTC. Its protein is CASARLAAKNEQFF.